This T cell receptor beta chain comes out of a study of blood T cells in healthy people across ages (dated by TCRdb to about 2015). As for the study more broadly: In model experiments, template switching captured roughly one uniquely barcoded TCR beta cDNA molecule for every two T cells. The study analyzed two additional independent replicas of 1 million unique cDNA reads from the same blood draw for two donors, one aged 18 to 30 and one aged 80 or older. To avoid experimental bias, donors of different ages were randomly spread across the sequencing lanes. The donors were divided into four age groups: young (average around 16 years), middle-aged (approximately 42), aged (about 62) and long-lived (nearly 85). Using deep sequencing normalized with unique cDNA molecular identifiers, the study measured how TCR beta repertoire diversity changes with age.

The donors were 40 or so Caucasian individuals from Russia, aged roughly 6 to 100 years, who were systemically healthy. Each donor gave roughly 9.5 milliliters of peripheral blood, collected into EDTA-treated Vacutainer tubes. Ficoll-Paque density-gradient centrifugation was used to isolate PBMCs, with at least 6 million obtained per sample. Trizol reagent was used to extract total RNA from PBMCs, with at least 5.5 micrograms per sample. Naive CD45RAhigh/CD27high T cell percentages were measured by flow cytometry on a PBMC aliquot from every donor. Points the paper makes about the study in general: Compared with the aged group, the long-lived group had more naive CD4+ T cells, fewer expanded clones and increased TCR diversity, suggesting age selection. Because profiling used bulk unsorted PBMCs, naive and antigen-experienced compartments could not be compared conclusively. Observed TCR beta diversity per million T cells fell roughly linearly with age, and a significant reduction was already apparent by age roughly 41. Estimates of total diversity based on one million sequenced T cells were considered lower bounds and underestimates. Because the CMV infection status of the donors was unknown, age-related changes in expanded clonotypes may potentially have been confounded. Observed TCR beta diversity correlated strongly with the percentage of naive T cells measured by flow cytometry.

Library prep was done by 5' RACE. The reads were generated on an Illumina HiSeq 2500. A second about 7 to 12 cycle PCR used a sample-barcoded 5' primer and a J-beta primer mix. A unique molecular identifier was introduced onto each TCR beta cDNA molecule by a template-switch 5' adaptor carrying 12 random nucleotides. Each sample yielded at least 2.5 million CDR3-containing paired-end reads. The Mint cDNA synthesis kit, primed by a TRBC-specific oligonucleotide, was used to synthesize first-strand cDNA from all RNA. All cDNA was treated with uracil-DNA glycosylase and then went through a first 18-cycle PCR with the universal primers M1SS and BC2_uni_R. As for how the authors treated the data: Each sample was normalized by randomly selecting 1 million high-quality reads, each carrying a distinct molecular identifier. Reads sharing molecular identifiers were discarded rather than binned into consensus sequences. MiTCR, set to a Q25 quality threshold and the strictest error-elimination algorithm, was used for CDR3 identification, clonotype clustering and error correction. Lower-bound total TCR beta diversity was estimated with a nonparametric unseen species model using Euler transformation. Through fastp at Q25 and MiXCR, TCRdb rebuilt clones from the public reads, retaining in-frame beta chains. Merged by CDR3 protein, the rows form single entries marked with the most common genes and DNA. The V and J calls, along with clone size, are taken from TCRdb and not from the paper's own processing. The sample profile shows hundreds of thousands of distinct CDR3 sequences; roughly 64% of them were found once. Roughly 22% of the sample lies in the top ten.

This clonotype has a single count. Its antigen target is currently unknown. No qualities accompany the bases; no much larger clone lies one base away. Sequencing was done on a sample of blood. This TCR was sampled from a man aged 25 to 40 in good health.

In nucleotide form, the sequence is TGTGCCAGTTCCACGAATCTTGCAACTAATGAAAAACTGTTTTTT. The resulting protein is CASSTNLATNEKLFF. The receptor chain draws on TRBV18 and TRBJ1-4, with the D gene not confidently named. The CDR3 sequence holds 15 residues, the cysteine and phenylalanine included. The CDR3 DNA has 45 bases and is translated from base 1. Sequences KGHSH (CDR1) and LQKENI (CDR2) are obtained from the germline V gene. A distance of 14 bases separates the germline ends of V and J, which lose 9 bases and 0 bases respectively.